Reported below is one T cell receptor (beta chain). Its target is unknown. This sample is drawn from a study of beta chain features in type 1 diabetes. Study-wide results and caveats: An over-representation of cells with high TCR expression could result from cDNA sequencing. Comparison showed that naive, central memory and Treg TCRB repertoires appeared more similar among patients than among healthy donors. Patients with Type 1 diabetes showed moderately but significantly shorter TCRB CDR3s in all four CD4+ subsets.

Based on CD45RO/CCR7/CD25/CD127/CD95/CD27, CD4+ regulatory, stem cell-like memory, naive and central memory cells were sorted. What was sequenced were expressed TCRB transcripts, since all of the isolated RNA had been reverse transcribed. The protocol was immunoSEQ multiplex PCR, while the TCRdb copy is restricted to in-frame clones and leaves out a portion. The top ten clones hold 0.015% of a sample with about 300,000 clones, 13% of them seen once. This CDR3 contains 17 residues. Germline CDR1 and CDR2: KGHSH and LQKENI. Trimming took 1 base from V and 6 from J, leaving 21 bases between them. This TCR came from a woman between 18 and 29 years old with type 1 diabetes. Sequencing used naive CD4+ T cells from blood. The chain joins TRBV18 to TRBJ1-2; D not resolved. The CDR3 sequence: CASSPQDGIISQDGYTF. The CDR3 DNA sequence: TGTGCCAGCTCACCACAGGACGGGATTATCAGCCAGGATGGCTACACCTTC. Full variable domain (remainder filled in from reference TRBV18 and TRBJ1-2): NAGVMQNPRHLVRRRGQEARLRCSPMKGHSHVYWYRQLPEEGLKFMVYLQKENIIDESGMPKERFSAEFPKEGPSILRIQQVVRGDSAAYFCASSPQDGIISQDGYTFGSGTRLTVV.